The rows below give T cell receptor beta chains drawn from one sample of a study of neurological immune-mediated disorders. TCRdb called the 5' RACE reads again in MiXCR, with one record for every CDR3 protein. This table holds fewer than 40,000 distinct CDR3 sequences, roughly 14% found once. Sequenced sample: CD4+ T cells from blood. The receptors stem from a female donor with HTLV-1-associated myelopathy (HAM/TSP). Each CDR3 is given with its conserved first and last residue. The D gene is left open where the match is weak. The size of a clone is reported for some rows only, either as once, few or many, or as a class for expanded clones.

v_gene	abundance	d_gene	j_gene	CDR3aa	CDR3nt
TRBV6-1	many	NA	TRBJ2-7	CATLSGRDYEQYF	TGTGCCACCCTAAGTGGTAGGGACTACGAGCAGTACTTC
TRBV6-2/TRBV6-3	NA	TRBD2	TRBJ2-5	CVSPGTSGKETQYF	TGTGTCAGCCCCGGGACTAGCGGTAAAGAGACCCAGTACTTC
TRBV20-1	once	NA	TRBJ1-1	CSARPLAWEGDEAFF	TGCAGTGCTAGACCACTGGCCTGGGAGGGTGATGAAGCTTTCTTT
TRBV6-2/TRBV6-3	many	TRBD1	TRBJ1-5	CASSYSGGGNQPQHF	TGTGCCAGCAGTTACTCAGGGGGCGGCAATCAGCCCCAGCATTTT
TRBV14	many	NA	TRBJ2-1	CASSQDPISYNEQFF	TGTGCCAGCAGCCAAGATCCGATCTCCTACAATGAGCAGTTCTTC
TRBV20-1	many	NA	TRBJ2-5	CSAIEVGRLQETQYF	TGCAGTGCAATAGAGGTTGGCAGGCTCCAAGAGACCCAGTACTTC
TRBV6-5	many	NA	TRBJ1-1	CASSPRGTMNTEAFF	TGTGCCAGCAGCCCCCGCGGGACCATGAACACTGAAGCTTTCTTT
TRBV7-3	many	NA	TRBJ2-1	CASSLIATNHYNEQFF	TGTGCCAGCAGCTTAATCGCGACTAACCACTACAATGAGCAGTTCTTC
TRBV27	many	TRBD2	TRBJ2-7	CASSFRTSGIYEQYF	TGTGCCAGCAGTTTCAGGACTAGCGGGATTTACGAGCAGTACTTC
TRBV30	many	NA	TRBJ1-2	CAWSVQGDGYTF	TGTGCCTGGAGTGTACAAGGGGATGGCTACACCTTC
TRBV12-3/TRBV12-4	many	NA	TRBJ1-4	CASSWKGQPTSNEKLFF	TGTGCCAGCAGTTGGAAGGGACAACCAACCTCCAATGAAAAACTGTTTTTT
TRBV3-1	many	TRBD1	TRBJ1-1	CASSPGTGGGEAFF	TGTGCCAGCAGCCCCGGGACAGGGGGTGGTGAAGCTTTCTTT
TRBV6-2/TRBV6-3	many	NA	TRBJ1-4	CASKKVGGPTTNEKLFF	TGTGCCAGCAAGAAGGTCGGAGGCCCTACAACTAATGAAAAACTGTTTTTT
TRBV14	many	TRBD2	TRBJ2-2	CASSQVFAGGTGELFF	TGTGCCAGCAGCCAAGTGTTTGCGGGGGGCACCGGGGAGCTGTTTTTT
TRBV7-9	many	NA	TRBJ1-4	CASSLRRLGSEKLFF	TGTGCCAGCAGCTTAAGGAGGTTGGGGAGTGAAAAACTGTTTTTT
TRBV10-3	many	NA	TRBJ1-6	CAISESGVEGSPLHF	TGTGCCATCAGTGAGTCCGGGGTGGAGGGTTCACCCCTCCACTTT
TRBV20-1	NA	NA	TRBJ2-1	CSAGTGREGLNEQFF	TGCAGTGCTGGGACAGGGCGGGAGGGCTTGAATGAGCAGTTCTTC
TRBV7-9	many	NA	TRBJ2-2	CASSSTQGGGELFF	TGTGCCAGCAGCTCAACACAGGGTGGCGGGGAGCTGTTTTTT
TRBV11-3	many	TRBD2	TRBJ2-3	CASSPGLAGGDTQYF	TGTGCCAGCAGCCCCGGACTAGCGGGGGGAGATACGCAGTATTTT
TRBV4-3	many	NA	TRBJ1-1	CASSQVRGQMNTEAFF	TGCGCCAGCAGCCAAGTGAGAGGACAGATGAACACTGAAGCTTTCTTT
TRBV14	many	NA	TRBJ2-1	CASSLFLSGEQFF	TGTGCCAGCAGCCTCTTCTTGTCGGGTGAGCAGTTCTTC
TRBV5-1	many	TRBD2	TRBJ2-5	CASNLAGDAEETQYF	TGCGCCAGCAATCTAGCGGGGGATGCTGAAGAGACCCAGTACTTC
TRBV5-4	many	TRBD2	TRBJ2-1	CASSLAGLAGGAVGNEQFF	TGTGCCAGCAGCTTGGCCGGACTAGCGGGGGGGGCAGTCGGGAATGAGCAGTTCTTC
TRBV7-2	many	TRBD2	TRBJ2-1	CASSLDHGWGGYNEQFF	TGTGCCAGCAGCTTAGATCATGGGTGGGGGGGGTACAATGAGCAGTTCTTC
TRBV20-1	many	TRBD2	TRBJ2-3	CSAIDGGGTDTQYF	TGCAGTGCTATCGACGGGGGGGGCACAGATACGCAGTATTTT
TRBV5-1	many	NA	TRBJ2-3	CASSLEALDLDTQYF	TGCGCCAGCAGCTTGGAGGCTTTGGACCTAGATACGCAGTATTTT
TRBV7-9	many	TRBD2	TRBJ2-1	CASSGGASGLGNEQFF	TGTGCCAGCAGCGGGGGAGCTAGCGGACTGGGCAATGAGCAGTTCTTC
TRBV2	medium-sized	NA	TRBJ2-2	CASRSRGNGELFF	TGTGCCAGCAGGAGCAGGGGAAACGGGGAGCTGTTTTTT
TRBV3-1	many	NA	TRBJ1-1	CASSQRAGVSTEAFF	TGTGCCAGCAGCCAAAGGGCGGGGGTGAGCACTGAAGCTTTCTTT
TRBV7-3	many	NA	TRBJ1-1	CASSFSTNTEAFF	TGTGCCAGCAGCTTCTCAACGAACACTGAAGCTTTCTTT
TRBV5-4	many	TRBD2	TRBJ2-3	CASSSPSGTSTDTQYF	TGTGCCAGCAGCTCGCCTAGCGGTACTAGCACAGATACGCAGTATTTT
TRBV20-1	many	NA	TRBJ1-1	CSARSPDEAFF	TGCAGTGCTAGGAGTCCTGATGAAGCTTTCTTT
TRBV12-3/TRBV12-4	many	NA	TRBJ2-2	CASSLAQGMAGELFF	TGTGCCAGCAGTTTAGCACAGGGAATGGCCGGGGAGCTGTTTTTT
TRBV12-5	many	NA	TRBJ2-6	CASGLRANVLTF	TGTGCTAGTGGTTTACGGGCCAACGTCCTGACTTTC
TRBV7-2	NA	NA	TRBJ2-2	CASSFYICSARAQTGLTGELFF	NA
TRBV20-1	many	TRBD2	TRBJ2-1	CSAERTSWRGGNEQFF	TGCAGTGCGGAGCGGACTTCATGGCGGGGGGGCAATGAGCAGTTCTTC
TRBV20-1	many	NA	TRBJ1-5	CSATRALNQPQHF	TGCAGTGCTACCCGGGCCCTAAATCAGCCCCAGCATTTT
TRBV6-6	medium-sized	NA	TRBJ1-5	CASSYRDQPQHF	TGTGCCAGCAGCTACAGGGACCAGCCCCAGCATTTT
TRBV7-6	NA	TRBD2	TRBJ2-3	CASSLVGGSGGASTQYF	TGTGCCAGCAGCTTAGTAGGGGGGAGCGGGGGGGCTAGTACGCAGTATTTT
TRBV20-1	NA	NA	TRBJ2-7	CSAVLGQYEQYF	TGCAGTGCTGTGTTGGGTCAGTACGAGCAGTACTTC
TRBV6-5	many	TRBD1	TRBJ1-2	CASSYQGAEGYTF	TGTGCCAGCAGTTACCAGGGGGCTGAAGGCTACACCTTC
TRBV12-3/TRBV12-4	many	NA	TRBJ1-1	CASSPRGRTEAFF	TGTGCCAGCAGTCCTCGTGGGAGGACTGAAGCTTTCTTT
TRBV7-2	many	TRBD2	TRBJ2-3	CASSPWTSGGANTQYF	TGTGCCAGCAGCCCCTGGACTAGCGGGGGGGCAAATACGCAGTATTTT
TRBV18	many	NA	TRBJ1-4	CASRKGMDEKLFF	TGTGCCAGCAGGAAGGGAATGGATGAAAAACTGTTTTTT
TRBV20-1	many	TRBD1	TRBJ2-5	CSARIQGIKETQYF	TGCAGTGCTAGGATACAGGGGATCAAGGAGACCCAGTACTTC
TRBV5-5	many	TRBD1	TRBJ1-4	CASSLAGQEKLFF	TGTGCCAGCAGCTTGGCGGGACAGGAAAAACTGTTTTTT
TRBV20-1	NA	NA	TRBJ1-5	CSALDGLPNKPKHF	TGCAGTGCTCTCGATGGGCTCCCAAATAAGCCCAAGCATTTT
TRBV5-1	many	TRBD1	TRBJ2-5	CASSKDGQGAAETQYF	TGCGCCAGCAGCAAGGACGGACAGGGGGCGGCGGAGACCCAGTACTTC
TRBV28	many	NA	TRBJ1-6	CASSFGGLNSPLHF	TGTGCCAGCAGTTTCGGGGGGCTAAATTCACCCCTCCACTTT
TRBV20-1	many	NA	TRBJ2-7	CSATDGVSYEQYF	TGCAGTGCTACCGACGGGGTGAGCTACGAGCAGTACTTC
TRBV3-1	NA	TRBD2	TRBJ2-1	CASSPMGLPRYSYNEQFF	TGTGCCAGCAGCCCTATGGGACTACCTAGGTACTCCTACAATGAGCAGTTCTTC
TRBV5-5	many	NA	TRBJ2-4	CASSPAGVGVVMNIQYF	TGTGCCAGCAGCCCAGCCGGGGTGGGCGTCGTAATGAACATTCAGTACTTC
TRBV24-1	many	NA	TRBJ2-5	CATSDARDQTQETQYF	TGTGCCACCAGTGATGCCCGGGACCAAACTCAAGAGACCCAGTACTTC
TRBV11-2	many	TRBD2	TRBJ2-5	CASSRLAGGRETQYF	TGTGCCAGCAGCCGACTAGCGGGGGGCAGGGAGACCCAGTACTTC
TRBV20-1	many	TRBD2	TRBJ2-1	CSALAGDSYNEQFF	TGCAGTGCTTTAGCGGGAGATTCCTACAATGAGCAGTTCTTC
TRBV5-5	many	NA	TRBJ2-3	CASSLQSTDTQYF	TGTGCCAGCAGCTTGCAGAGCACAGATACGCAGTATTTT
TRBV24-1	many	NA	TRBJ2-1	CATSDFGDNNEQFF	TGTGCCACCAGTGATTTTGGCGACAACAATGAGCAGTTCTTC